Below are 30 T cell receptor beta chains sequenced from a single sample in a study of cytomegalovirus exposure and HLA in healthy donors. The study ran its PCR with 60 Vbeta and 13 Jbeta primers. Data came from immunoSEQ multiplex PCR; TCRdb stores just in-frame clones and leaves some out. This sample has around 170,000 clones; around 81% occur once, and the top ten carry 1.5% to 1.7%. Sequencing was carried out using PBMCs. The receptors derive from a man aged 35-49 years in good health and CMV-seronegative.

This clone has more than one count but fewer than ten. Other DNA sequences from this sample encode an identical CDR3 as well. The chain uses TRBV27 and TRBJ1-4, with 10 bases that match TRBD1. Looked up from germline, CDR1 is MNHEY and CDR2 is SMNVEV (reference sequence). The CDR3 runs 15 residues. V was clipped by 7 bases and J by 6 bases; unmatched bases: 8. CDR3 residues: CASTSLDRGHEKLFF. The CDR3 DNA is TGTGCCAGCACCTCCCTTGACAGGGGGCATGAAAAACTGTTTTTT.

The sample holds a few counts of this clone. The chain recombines TRBV5-5 with TRBJ2-1; D not certain. This CDR3 contains 15 residues. V was pared by 0 bases and J by 0 bases, with 7 bases between. From germline, CDR1 is SGHKS and CDR2 YYEKEE (reference sequence). The CDR3 DNA reads TGTGCCAGCAGCTTGGTAGAGAGCTCCTACAATGAGCAGTTCTTC. This gives the protein CASSLVESSYNEQFF.

V and J are TRBV7-9 and TRBJ2-3; 7 bases match TRBD1. Germline-derived CDR1 and CDR2 are SEHNR and FQNEAQ (reference sequence). The CDR3 is 14 amino acids. With 5 bases clipped from V and 0 bases from J, the junction kept 2 bases outside the gene matches. The CDR3 nucleotides read TGTGCCAGCAGCCCGGGACAGAGCACAGATACGCAGTATTTT. Protein: CASSPGQSTDTQYF.

This chain uses TRBV6-5 with TRBJ1-6; weak D call: TRBD1 (6 bases). Trimming removed 8 bases from V and 8 bases from J, with 10 bases in between. The CDR3 length is 12 residues. Germline lookup yields CDR1 MNHEY and CDR2 SVGAGI. CDR3 sequence (DNA): TGTGCCAGCTGGACAGATTATTCACCCCTCCACTTT. It yields the protein CASWTDYSPLHF.

The chain joins TRBV2 to TRBJ1-5, with D unclear. Trimming removed 7 bases from V and 6 bases from J, with 10 bases in between. This CDR3 has 12 residues. Germline-derived CDR1 and CDR2 are SNHLY and FYNNEI. The CDR3 DNA is TGTGCCAGCACAGACCGGGGTCAGCCCCAGCATTTT. Encoded protein: CASTDRGQPQHF.

The chain uses TRBV19 and TRBJ2-3; TRBD2 matches at 9 bases. The germline CDR1 and CDR2 sequences are LNHDA and SQIVND (reference sequence). V lost 10 bases and J lost 4; bases outside the gene matches: 12. This CDR3 is built from 15 residues. The CDR3, as DNA: TGTGCCACGAACCAGTATAGCGGGAGCGCAGATACGCAGTATTTT. This sequence encodes CATNQYSGSADTQYF.

As DNA, the CDR3 is TGTGCCAGCAGCCCGGGACTGTCCTACAATGAGCAGTTCTTC. Protein: CASSPGLSYNEQFF. The rearrangement joins TRBV7-2 to TRBJ2-1; possibly TRBD2 for D (6 bases). Trimming stripped 5 bases from V and 1 base from J, with 9 bases between. Germline CDR1 is SGHTA and CDR2 is FQGNSA. This CDR3 has 14 residues.

This chain connects TRBV7-8 to TRBJ2-1; a possible D gene is TRBD2 (6 bases). Trimming took 2 bases from V and 2 from J, leaving 16 bases between them. The CDR3 length is 17 residues. Germline loops: CDR1 SGHVS, CDR2 FQNEAQ. CDR3 bases: TGTGCCAGCAGCTTAATTCCGCGCGGGGTCGCCTACAATGAGCAGTTCTTC. Encoded protein: CASSLIPRGVAYNEQFF.

This chain connects TRBV7-2 to TRBJ1-2, with D possibly TRBD1 on 5 matching bases. This CDR3 contains 16 residues. Germline lookup yields CDR1 SGHTA and CDR2 FQGNSA. V was trimmed by 1 base and J by 5 bases, leaving 17 bases between them. This CDR3 reads CASSLEAGKGYYGYTF. The CDR3 nucleotides are TGTGCCAGCAGCTTAGAGGCAGGGAAGGGATATTATGGCTACACCTTC.

This chain links TRBV15 with TRBJ1-4, with D uncertain. The V end was cut by 0 bases, the J end by 3 bases, with 11 bases between. The CDR3 contains 16 residues. Germline lookup yields CDR1 LNHNV and CDR2 YYDKDF (reference sequence). Here the CDR3 reads CATSRDRSSPNEKLFF. The CDR3 nucleotides are TGTGCCACCAGCAGAGATCGTTCGAGTCCTAATGAAAAACTGTTTTTT.

V and J are TRBV11-2 and TRBJ2-2; D gene unclear. The CDR3 has 14 residues. Germline V gene sequence: CDR1 SGHAT, CDR2 FQNNGV. V lost 8 bases, J lost 1 base, and 11 bases lay in between. CDR3 sequence reads: CASRLRQNTGELFF. CDR3 in DNA: TGTGCCAGCCGTCTGCGGCAGAACACCGGGGAGCTGTTTTTT.

V is TRBV4-1 and J is TRBJ2-1; 12 positions agree with TRBD2. This CDR3 is 15 amino acids long. With 4 bases clipped from V and 8 bases from J, the junction kept 6 bases outside the gene matches. The V gene's germline CDR1 is MGHRA and CDR2 YSYEKL. The chain's CDR3 is CASSLLAGGADEQFF. For the CDR3, the DNA is TGCGCCAGCAGCCTACTAGCGGGAGGAGCGGATGAGCAGTTCTTC.

J is TRBJ1-1 and V is TRBV6-5, with TRBD1 as a possible D gene (5 bases). The CDR3 contains 14 residues. Trimming removed 6 bases at V and 1 base at J, with 12 bases between. The germline CDR1 and CDR2 sequences are MNHEY and SVGAGI. CDR3 sequence: CASRRGPTNTEAFF. CDR3 in DNA: TGTGCCAGCAGGCGGGGACCCACGAACACTGAAGCTTTCTTT.

This clone has only one observation. The rearrangement joins TRBV11-1 to TRBJ2-1; 7 positions agree with TRBD2. This CDR3 is 16 amino acids long. Looked up from germline, CDR1 is SGHAT and CDR2 is FQDESV (reference sequence). With 3 bases clipped from V and 3 bases from J, the junction kept 8 bases outside the gene matches. The CDR3: CASSFRAGEGYNEQFF. CDR3 bases: TGTGCCAGCAGCTTCCGGGCCGGGGAGGGCTACAATGAGCAGTTCTTC. Full variable domain (remainder filled in from reference TRBV11-1 and TRBJ2-1): EAEVAQSPRYKITEKSQAVAFWCDPISGHATLYWYRQILGQGPELLVQFQDESVVDDSQLPKDRFSAERLKGVDSTLKIQPAELGDSAMYLCASSFRAGEGYNEQFFGPGTRLTVL.

The chain has TRBV7-9 and TRBJ2-5; D not resolved. Deletions cut 8 bases from V and 5 bases from J, with 15 bases between. CDR1 is SEHNR, CDR2 FQNEAQ, per germline (reference sequence). This CDR3 has 13 amino acids. CDR3 sequence (DNA): TGTGCCAGCGACGCCGGGTCAGAGGAGACCCAGTACTTC. Its protein is CASDAGSEETQYF.

The chain is built from TRBV5-1 and TRBJ2-1; 9 nucleotides agree with TRBD1. Per germline, CDR1 SGHRS and CDR2 YFSETQ. Trimming removed 1 base from V and 7 bases from J; junction bases left unmatched: 6. The CDR3 has 15 amino acids. As DNA, the CDR3 is TGCGCCAGCAGCTTGACCGGGACAGGGAGGAATGAGCAGTTCTTC. Its translation is CASSLTGTGRNEQFF. Full variable domain (remainder filled in from reference TRBV5-1 and TRBJ2-1): KAGVTQTPRYLIKTRGQQVTLSCSPISGHRSVSWYQQTPGQGLQFLFEYFSETQRNKGNFPGRFSGRQFSNSRSEMNVSTLELGDSALYLCASSLTGTGRNEQFFGPGTRLTVL.

This sequence joins TRBV10-3 and TRBJ2-5; 11 bases agree with TRBD1. Matching the DNA end better, TRBJ2-7 makes the J call doubtful. CDR1 and CDR2 (germline): ENHRY, SYGVKD. The CDR3 totals 15 residues. The CDR3 DNA sequence: TGTGCCATCCGGGGCGGGGGACAGGGGGCCTACGAGCAGTACTTC. The encoded protein is CAIRGGGQGAYEQYF.

This clone showed up just once. One junction end does not reproduce the germline sequence, and a read error may be involved. J is TRBJ2-4 and V is TRBV12-5, with 14 bases fitting TRBD2. The CDR3 is 19 amino acids. From germline, CDR1 is LGHNT and CDR2 FRNRAP. The CDR3 sequence: CASGFETSGRASLKNSQYF. The DNA for the CDR3 is TGTGCTAGTGGTTTCGAGACTAGCGGGAGGGCCTCACTCAAAAACAGTCAGTACTTC.

This sequence joins TRBV7-8 and TRBJ2-2; 7 bases are shared with TRBD1. This CDR3 contains 15 residues. The ends lost 10 bases at V and 1 base at J; junction bases unmatched: 9. The germline CDR1 and CDR2 sequences are SGHVS and FQNEAQ. This chain's CDR3 is CANRQGPGNTGELFF. For the CDR3, the DNA is TGTGCCAACCGACAGGGTCCGGGGAACACCGGGGAGCTGTTTTTT.

This chain uses TRBV5-1 with TRBJ2-1; TRBD1 is a possible D gene (5 bases). The CDR3 runs to 14 residues. In germline, CDR1 is SGHRS, CDR2 YFSETQ. V was trimmed by 0 bases and J by 2 bases, leaving 6 bases between them. The CDR3 region is CASSLEGTYNEQFF. CDR3 in DNA: TGCGCCAGCAGCTTGGAGGGGACCTACAATGAGCAGTTCTTC.

The chain employs TRBV5-4 and TRBJ1-4, with D perhaps TRBD1 (5 bases). The CDR3 consists of 13 residues. The V end was cut by 2 bases, the J end by 8 bases, with 10 bases between. Germline loops: CDR1 SGHNT, CDR2 YYREEE (reference sequence). The CDR3 region is CASSLFGAEKLFF. In DNA form, the CDR3 reads TGTGCCAGCAGCTTATTTGGGGCAGAAAAACTGTTTTTT.

The chain couples TRBV4-2 to TRBJ2-5; D remains ambiguous. CDR1 LGHNA and CDR2 YNFKEQ come from the germline V gene. V was trimmed by 0 bases and J by 2 bases, leaving 10 bases between them. The CDR3 covers 15 residues. The CDR3 region is CASSQERLQQETQYF. CDR3 bases: TGTGCCAGCAGCCAAGAGAGACTTCAACAAGAGACCCAGTACTTC.

The J gene is TRBJ2-1, the V gene TRBV19; TRBD2 matches 12 bases. This CDR3 spans 16 amino acids. Trimming took 6 bases from V and 6 from J; bases not matched to a gene: 9. CDR1 is LNHDA and CDR2 is SQIVND in the germline V gene (reference sequence). CDR3 coding DNA: TGTGCCAGTAGCAAGGGGGGACTAGCGGGCTTCAATGAGCAGTTCTTC. The encoded protein is CASSKGGLAGFNEQFF.

The chain has TRBV30 and TRBJ1-6; D gene ambiguous. In germline, CDR1 is GTSNPN, CDR2 SVGIG (reference sequence). V lost 0 bases and J lost 1, with 16 bases in between. The CDR3 extends over 18 amino acids. DNA of the CDR3: TGTGCCTGGAGTGTACCCGCGGGAAAGGCATCCTATAATTCACCCCTCCACTTT. It translates to CAWSVPAGKASYNSPLHF.

The chain couples TRBV7-9 to TRBJ2-7, with 7 bases fitting TRBD1. This CDR3 comprises 15 residues. The V gene's germline CDR1 is SEHNR and CDR2 FQNEAQ (reference sequence). J was trimmed by 7 bases and V by 4 bases; bases with no gene match: 13. CDR3 loop: CASSSRQGYLGEQYF. DNA for the CDR3: TGTGCCAGCAGCTCCCGACAGGGTTATTTGGGGGAGCAGTACTTC. The full variable domain, with the rest looked up from reference TRBV7-9 and TRBJ2-7, is DTGVSQNPRHKITKRGQNVTFRCDPISEHNRLYWYRQTLGQGPEFLTYFQNEAQLEKSRLLSDRFSAERPKGSFSTLEIQRTEQGDSAMYLCASSSRQGYLGEQYFGPGTRLTVT.

Concerning this clone itself: The junction does not match germline at one end; this may be a read error. The genes are TRBV7-9 and TRBJ1-1; D may be TRBD1 (5 bases). The CDR3 is 16 amino acids. Germline assignment: CDR1 SEHNR and CDR2 FQNEAQ (reference sequence). In DNA form, the CDR3 reads TGTTCCAGCACCCTCGTGGGGACTCGGTGGGACACTGAAGCTTTCTTT. It encodes CSSTLVGTRWDTEAFF.

This rearrangement joins TRBV15 to TRBJ1-2, with D hard to call. The CDR3 loop spans 14 amino acids. Trimming pared 0 bases from V and 6 bases from J, leaving 11 bases between. Per the germline V gene, CDR1 is LNHNV and CDR2 is YYDKDF (reference sequence). In DNA, the CDR3 is TGTGCCACCAGCAGAGATCGGGGAATGGATGGCTACACCTTC. This sequence encodes CATSRDRGMDGYTF.

This chain's CDR3 is CAITSGLAGVREQFF. The CDR3 DNA is TGTGCCATCACCTCAGGACTAGCGGGAGTTCGTGAGCAGTTCTTC. V gene TRBV10-3 combines with J gene TRBJ2-1; the match to TRBD2 covers 13 bases. CDR1 ENHRY and CDR2 SYGVKD come from the germline V gene. V dropped 7 bases and J dropped 9; count of bases not matched to a gene: 9. The CDR3 runs to 15 residues.

Written as DNA, the CDR3 is TGTGCCAGCAGCCACCGGGACAGAACAGGGCCCCAGCATTTT. This gives the protein CASSHRDRTGPQHF. The chain has TRBV6-6 and TRBJ1-5, with 7 bases aligning to TRBD1. This CDR3 comprises 14 residues. J gave up 9 bases and V 6 bases, and 11 bases lay outside the gene matches. Per the germline V gene, CDR1 is MNHNY and CDR2 is SVGAGI (reference sequence).

The chain carries TRBV5-8 and TRBJ1-2; TRBD1 matches 7 bases. V shed 2 bases and J 8 bases; nucleotides not matched to a gene: 9. The CDR3 is made up of 14 amino acids. The germline gives CDR1 SGHTS, CDR2 YDEGEE. CDR3 DNA: TGTGCCAGCAGCTTCCGGACAGGCTATAAGGGCTACACCTTC. This translates into CASSFRTGYKGYTF.